This is a list of T cell receptor beta chains from one sample in a study of response to subunit inactivated influenza vaccine. TCRdb re-analysed the RT-PCR reads in MiXCR, keeping a single row per CDR3 protein. The table includes 450,000 to 600,000 distinct CDR3 sequences, about 8% detected once. This specimen consisted of PBMCs from blood, obtained 23 months after vaccination. These receptors were obtained from a man aged 50 to 69 who received an inactivated influenza vaccine. Both conserved end residues are part of each CDR3. Each record gives: V gene, D gene, J gene, clone size, CDR3 DNA, CDR3 protein. D genes are given only for firm matches. Some rows mark clone size as missing; the rest say once, few, many or name a class of expanded clone.

TRBV29-1	-	TRBJ2-3	-	TGCAGCGTTTTATCATCAGGGTATCTTGCAGATACGCAGTATTTT	CSVLSSGYLADTQYF
TRBV6-2/TRBV6-3	-	TRBJ2-7	few	TGTGCCAGCAGCCACGGACGGGAGCAGTACTTC	CASSHGREQYF
TRBV7-2	-	TRBJ1-5	few	TGTGCCAGCAGCTCGACAGGATCTTTGGCCCAGCATTTT	CASSSTGSLAQHF
TRBV29-1	-	TRBJ1-1	many	TGCAGCGTTGAAGCCAGACTTGGAACTGAAGCTTTCTTT	CSVEARLGTEAFF
TRBV7-2	-	TRBJ2-5	-	TGTGCCAGCAGCTTAGATAGGAGCGGAGAGACCCAGTACTTC	CASSLDRSGETQYF
TRBV5-6	-	TRBJ2-5	many	TGTGCCAGCAGCTCCAGGGTCGGTGAGAAGACCCAGTACTTC	CASSSRVGEKTQYF
TRBV7-2	TRBD2	TRBJ2-2	-	TGTGCCAGCAGCTTTCTAGCGGGAGCGAACACCGGGGAGCTGTTTTTT	CASSFLAGANTGELFF
TRBV7-2	-	TRBJ1-2	-	TGTGCCAGCAGCTTCGGACCGATCAACTATGGCTACACCTTC	CASSFGPINYGYTF
TRBV24-1	-	TRBJ2-1	-	TGTGCCACCAGTGACCCGACAGTTTACAATGAGCAGTTCTTC	CATSDPTVYNEQFF
TRBV3-1	-	TRBJ2-3	-	TGTGCCAGCAGCCTATTAAGGACGGCTTCGGGGACAGATACGCAGTATTTT	CASSLLRTASGTDTQYF
TRBV5-6	-	TRBJ1-2	many	TGTGCCAGCAGCTTGGTGGGGGACGGCTACACCTTC	CASSLVGDGYTF
TRBV5-5	-	TRBJ2-5	few	TGTGCCAGCAGCCCGGACCGATGGTACCAAGAGACCCAGTACTTC	CASSPDRWYQETQYF